One T cell receptor beta chain is described in this entry. Its cognate antigen is unknown. These data belong to a study of graft-versus-host responses after intestinal transplantation. Whole-study context: Each patient got anti-thymocyte globulin induction, then tacrolimus and steroids for roughly 3 years.

Per the germline V gene, CDR1 is PRHDT and CDR2 is FYEKMQ (reference sequence). This CDR3 is 15 amino acids long. Trimming at V came to 10 bases and at J to 10 bases, leaving 16 bases not matched to a gene. Study-wide findings and caveats: Early post-transplant falls in HvG clones accompanied the peak levels of circulating GvH clones. Recipient marrow held GvH clones, some first seen in ileum or blood. Elevated graft-versus-host to host-versus-graft clonal ratios in allografts were recorded for patients with graft-donor T cell macrochimerism.

Profiling relied on immunoSEQ multiplex PCR, and the TCRdb table lists in-frame clones only, not all of them. Of under 130,000 clones detected, roughly 93% appear once; the ten largest clones hold around 1.2%. This chain connects TRBV13 to TRBJ2-1, with TRBD2 identical over 10 bases. This TCR was sampled from a human donor who received an intestinal transplant. The sequenced sample was unstimulated CD8+ T cells sorted from spleen or lymph node cells, obtained before intestinal transplant. This CDR3 is CATEWGSAGGREQFF. The CDR3 nucleotides read TGTGCCACCGAGTGGGGGTCAGCGGGGGGGCGAGAGCAGTTCTTC. Full variable domain (outside the CDR3, taken from reference TRBV13 and TRBJ2-1): AAGVIQSPRHLIKEKRETATLKCYPIPRHDTVYWYQQGPGQDPQFLISFYEKMQSDKGSIPDRFSAQQFSDYHSELNMSSLELGDSALYFCATEWGSAGGREQFFGPGTRLTVL.